This entry lists 23 T cell receptor beta chains sequenced from one sample in a study of cytomegalovirus exposure and HLA in healthy donors. 60 Vbeta and 13 Jbeta primers were used in PCR. The repertoire was sequenced with immunoSEQ multiplex PCR; TCRdb's copy has only in-frame clones and lacks some. The sample shows some 130,000 clones, 78% of them seen only once. Sequenced input: PBMCs. These receptors were taken from a female donor in good health and CMV-seronegative.

The sample holds one count of this clone. The rearrangement links TRBV5-4 to TRBJ2-3; 12 bases align to TRBD1. The CDR3 runs to 16 residues. CDR1 is SGHNT and CDR2 is YYREEE in the germline V gene (reference sequence). V shed 2 bases and J 1 base; nucleotides not matched to a gene: 2. CDR3 loop: CASSLGTGGRTDTQYF. CDR3 nucleotide sequence: TGTGCCAGCAGCTTAGGGACAGGGGGCCGCACAGATACGCAGTATTTT.

CDR3 sequence: CASSQTTGNYGYTF. The DNA of the CDR3 is TGCGCCAGCAGCCAGACGACGGGGAACTATGGCTACACCTTC. The chain recombines TRBV4-1 with TRBJ1-2, with D unresolved. Trimming cost V 3 bases and J 2 bases, with 10 bases left between them. CDR1 MGHRA and CDR2 YSYEKL come from the germline V gene. This CDR3 is 14 amino acids long.

The table lists this clone with a few counts. V and J are TRBV7-9 and TRBJ2-1, with 11 bases that match TRBD2. Germline-derived CDR1 and CDR2 are SEHNR and FQNEAQ (reference sequence). Trimming took 5 bases from V and 5 from J; bases not matched to a gene: 5. CDR3 size: 15 residues. Here the CDR3 reads CASSPLAGVDNEQFF. CDR3 sequence (DNA): TGTGCCAGCAGCCCACTAGCGGGAGTCGACAATGAGCAGTTCTTC.

The CDR3 loop is CASSTRQANYGYTF. The CDR3 DNA reads TGTGCCAGCAGTACTCGACAGGCTAACTATGGCTACACCTTC. The chain uses TRBV28 and TRBJ1-2, with D perhaps TRBD1 (6 bases). The CDR3 loop spans 14 amino acids. Germline CDR1 MDHEN, CDR2 SYDVKM. Trimming removed 5 bases at V and 0 bases at J, with 10 bases between.

The rearrangement uses TRBV6-5 and TRBJ2-7; a possible D gene is TRBD1 (6 bases). This CDR3 is 15 amino acids long. Between the trimmed V and J ends, which lost 0 bases and 2 bases, there was a span of 11 bases. CDR1 and CDR2 from the germline V gene are MNHEY and SVGAGI. The CDR3 coding sequence is TGTGCCAGCAGTTACTCCCAGGGGCTTCCCTACGAGCAGTACTTC. This codes for CASSYSQGLPYEQYF.

The chain recombines TRBV5-6 with TRBJ2-1; the match to TRBD2 covers 7 bases. This CDR3 is built from 16 residues. Germline V gene lookup returns CDR1 SGHDT and CDR2 YYEEEE. V shed 4 bases and J 8 bases; nucleotides not matched to a gene: 15. CDR3 in amino acids: CASSADPGTGGDEQFF. The CDR3 nucleotides are TGTGCCAGCAGCGCGGACCCCGGGACTGGGGGGGATGAGCAGTTCTTC. Full variable domain (rest looked up from reference TRBV5-6 and TRBJ2-1): DAGVTQSPTHLIKTRGQQVTLRCSPKSGHDTVSWYQQALGQGPQFIFQYYEEEERQRGNFPDRFSGHQFPNYSSELNVNALLLGDSALYLCASSADPGTGGDEQFFGPGTRLTVL.

The chain employs TRBV5-1 and TRBJ2-7; TRBD1 aligns across 10 bases. The germline V gene encodes CDR1 SGHRS and CDR2 YFSETQ. V trimming: 1 base; J trimming: 6 bases; junction bases outside the gene matches: 16. The CDR3 length is 18 residues. CDR3 region: CASSLRDRGVGSLSEQYF. CDR3 DNA sequence: TGCGCCAGCAGCTTGCGGGACAGGGGAGTCGGGAGTCTTAGCGAGCAGTACTTC. The full variable domain, with the rest looked up from reference TRBV5-1 and TRBJ2-7, is KAGVTQTPRYLIKTRGQQVTLSCSPISGHRSVSWYQQTPGQGLQFLFEYFSETQRNKGNFPGRFSGRQFSNSRSEMNVSTLELGDSALYLCASSLRDRGVGSLSEQYFGPGTRLTVT.

This clone occurred once. The chain is built from TRBV28 and TRBJ1-1, with D maybe TRBD1 (5 bases). V lost 6 bases, J lost 1 base, and 6 bases lay in between. This CDR3 spans 12 amino acids. From germline, CDR1 is MDHEN and CDR2 SYDVKM. The CDR3, as DNA: TGTGCCAGCAGCGGACAGAACACTGAAGCTTTCTTT. Its translation: CASSGQNTEAFF.

The chain links TRBV9 to TRBJ2-7; 10 bases agree with TRBD2. The germline CDR1 and CDR2 sequences are SGDLS and YYNGEE. The J segment lost 5 bases and the V segment lost 3 bases, leaving 11 bases of the junction unmatched. CDR3 size: 16 residues. CDR3 sequence reads: CASSAPAGGARNEQYF. CDR3 nucleotide sequence: TGTGCCAGCAGCGCACCAGCGGGAGGGGCTAGGAACGAGCAGTACTTC.

The V and J genes are TRBV4-2 and TRBJ2-7; D is ambiguous. Germline assignment: CDR1 LGHNA and CDR2 YNFKEQ. The V end lost 1 base, the J end lost 2 bases, and 9 bases lay between the germline ends. The CDR3 sequence is 14 residues long. The chain's CDR3 is CASSQALWPYEQYF. The CDR3 DNA reads TGTGCCAGCAGCCAAGCTCTTTGGCCCTACGAGCAGTACTTC.

This chain uses TRBV10-3 with TRBJ1-4; no reliable D call. V was cut by 6 bases and J by 5 bases, with 7 bases left in between. The CDR3 totals 12 residues. Per the germline V gene, CDR1 is ENHRY and CDR2 is SYGVKD. As DNA, the CDR3 is TGTGCCATCAGCGGGGAGAATGAAAAACTGTTTTTT. Translating gives CAISGENEKLFF.

The chain recombines TRBV15 with TRBJ2-7; 10 bases fit TRBD1. Germline assignment: CDR1 LNHNV and CDR2 YYDKDF (reference sequence). CDR3 size: 16 residues. V shed 0 bases, J shed 4 bases, and the junction held 6 bases outside the gene matches. CDR3 sequence reads: CATSRDTGQGRYEQYF. CDR3 sequence (DNA): TGTGCCACCAGCAGAGATACGGGACAGGGGAGATACGAGCAGTACTTC. Full variable domain (rest looked up from reference TRBV15 and TRBJ2-7): DAMVIQNPRYQVTQFGKPVTLSCSQTLNHNVMYWYQQKSSQAPKLLFHYYDKDFNNEADTPDNFQSRRPNTSFCFLDIRSPGLGDTAMYLCATSRDTGQGRYEQYFGPGTRLTVT.

This chain joins TRBV19 and TRBJ1-1; TRBD1 aligns across 9 bases. The CDR3 has 15 amino acids. Germline assignment: CDR1 LNHDA and CDR2 SQIVND (reference sequence). V gave up 6 bases and J gave up 0 bases; unmatched junction bases: 5. The CDR3 region is CASRLDRGLNTEAFF. The CDR3 bases are TGTGCCAGTAGATTAGACAGGGGGTTGAACACTGAAGCTTTCTTT.

V usage is TRBV19 and J usage is TRBJ1-5; D call uncertain. This CDR3 is built from 13 residues. CDR1 is LNHDA, CDR2 SQIVND, per germline (reference sequence). Trimming pared 7 bases from V and 4 bases from J, leaving 11 bases between. CDR3: CASTPFGNQPQHF. The CDR3 nucleotides read TGTGCCAGTACCCCTTTCGGTAATCAGCCCCAGCATTTT.

V usage is TRBV2 and J usage is TRBJ2-7, with 14 bases that match TRBD2. CDR3 length: 18 amino acids. V was pared by 7 bases and J by 0 bases, with 11 bases of the junction left unmatched. Germline lookup yields CDR1 SNHLY and CDR2 FYNNEI. The CDR3 bases are TGTGCCAGCACCTCACCCGGGACTAGCGGGAGAAGCTCCTACGAGCAGTACTTC. Protein product: CASTSPGTSGRSSYEQYF.

This clone was observed a single time. The rearrangement joins TRBV15 to TRBJ2-7; the D gene is possibly TRBD2 (5 bases). Trimming took off 0 bases at V and 2 bases at J, with 11 bases between the two ends. This CDR3 region has 15 residues. Germline lookup yields CDR1 LNHNV and CDR2 YYDKDF (reference sequence). The CDR3 bases are TGTGCCACCAGCAGAGATGGAGGCCCGACCTACGAGCAGTACTTC. Protein sequence: CATSRDGGPTYEQYF.

The rearrangement uses TRBV4-3 and TRBJ2-1, with TRBD2 identical over 10 bases. Germline V CDR1 and CDR2: LGHNA, YSLEER. V trimming: 1 base; J trimming: 4 bases; junction bases outside the gene matches: 7. The CDR3 is 17 residues long. As DNA, the CDR3 is TGCGCCAGCAGCCAAGTAGAACAGCGGGGGGGGTACAATGAGCAGTTCTTC. Protein product: CASSQVEQRGGYNEQFF.

The J gene is TRBJ2-5, the V gene TRBV5-1; 9 nucleotides agree with TRBD1. This CDR3 region has 15 residues. Germline V gives CDR1 SGHRS, CDR2 YFSETQ. The ends lost 4 bases at V and 5 bases at J; junction bases unmatched: 9. In nucleotides, the CDR3 is TGCGCCAGCAGCCTAGGGACAGGGCGCTTGGAGACCCAGTACTTC. Its translation: CASSLGTGRLETQYF. Full variable domain (remainder filled in from reference TRBV5-1 and TRBJ2-5): KAGVTQTPRYLIKTRGQQVTLSCSPISGHRSVSWYQQTPGQGLQFLFEYFSETQRNKGNFPGRFSGRQFSNSRSEMNVSTLELGDSALYLCASSLGTGRLETQYFGPGTRLLVL.

The chain uses TRBV18 and TRBJ2-3; possible D gene TRBD1, 6 bases. Germline V lookup: CDR1 KGHSH, CDR2 LQKENI. The CDR3 has 14 residues. V lost 3 bases and J lost 2, with 9 bases in between. The CDR3 sequence is CASSPGAYTDTQYF. CDR3 in DNA: TGTGCCAGCTCACCGGGGGCTTACACAGATACGCAGTATTTT.

The chain carries TRBV15 and TRBJ1-1; 9 bases line up with TRBD1. V shed 3 bases and J 4 bases; nucleotides not matched to a gene: 6. The germline CDR1 and CDR2 sequences are LNHNV and YYDKDF (reference sequence). This CDR3 is 15 amino acids long. CDR3 amino acids: CATSRPQGAATEAFF. The CDR3 region has the DNA TGTGCCACCAGCAGGCCACAGGGGGCGGCCACTGAAGCTTTCTTT.

The chain employs TRBV28 and TRBJ1-2; 7 nucleotides agree with TRBD1. This CDR3 has 14 amino acids. Per germline, CDR1 MDHEN and CDR2 SYDVKM. The J segment lost 3 bases and the V segment lost 2 bases, leaving 3 bases of the junction unmatched. The CDR3 is CASSLTTGYYGYTF. CDR3 nucleotide sequence: TGTGCCAGCAGTTTAACGACAGGGTACTATGGCTACACCTTC.

The V and J genes are TRBV25-1 and TRBJ2-5; D unresolved. The CDR3 sequence is 15 residues long. V was trimmed by 2 bases and J by 2 bases, leaving 12 bases between them. In germline, CDR1 is MGHDK, CDR2 SYGVNS. The DNA of the CDR3 is TGTGCCAGCAGTGAACCGGGTAGGAGACAAGAGACCCAGTACTTC. It translates to CASSEPGRRQETQYF.

The rearrangement uses TRBV23-1 and TRBJ2-2; 12 nucleotides match TRBD2. TRBV23-1 is assigned to the ORF class and has an uncertain function. This CDR3 is built from 18 residues. The junction had 7 bases not matched to a gene; V was cut back by 3 bases and J by 2 bases. The CDR3 loop reads CASSQRRTSGENTGELFF. CDR3 coding DNA: TGCGCCAGCAGTCAGAGGAGGACTAGCGGGGAAAACACCGGGGAGCTGTTTTTT.